The 27 T cell receptor beta chains below come from one sample, sequenced in a study of blood T cells in healthy people across ages. Sample-barcoded 5' priming and a J-beta primer mix drove a second PCR of roughly 6 to 12 cycles. MiXCR, run by TCRdb on the 5' RACE reads, gives a single entry per CDR3 protein. The sample has 1.5 million to 2 million distinct CDR3 sequences, about 50% seen once; the top ten hold roughly 2%. Sequencing was done on a sample of blood. The source is a woman between 40 and 55 years old in good health.

This clonotype was seen more than once but under ten times. This chain joins TRBV4-1 and TRBJ1-5; tentative D call: TRBD1 (6 bases). CDR3 length: 15 residues. Germline assignment: CDR1 MGHRA and CDR2 YSYEKL. Between the trimmed V and J ends, which lost 1 base and 6 bases, there was a span of 13 bases. Written as DNA, the CDR3 is TGCGCCAGCAGCCAAGTCCTTGGCAGGGGTCAGCCCCAGCATTTT. It yields the protein CASSQVLGRGQPQHF.

V and J are TRBV29-1 and TRBJ2-7; D remains ambiguous. V was pared by 6 bases and J by 0 bases, with 9 bases between. Looked up from germline, CDR1 is SQVTM and CDR2 is ANQGSEA. The CDR3 is made up of 12 amino acids. This CDR3 is CSVTIDSYEQYF. CDR3 sequence (DNA): TGCAGCGTAACCATTGACTCCTACGAGCAGTACTTC.

This chain connects TRBV28 to TRBJ2-7; TRBD1 might be the D (5 bases). The CDR3 length is 14 residues. Trimming stripped 5 bases from V and 2 bases from J, with 13 bases between. The germline gives CDR1 MDHEN, CDR2 SYDVKM. The CDR3 here is CASSPQTETYEQYF. The CDR3 DNA sequence: TGTGCCAGCAGTCCCCAGACAGAAACCTACGAGCAGTACTTC.

The chain carries TRBV9 and TRBJ1-1; tentatively, D is TRBD1 (6 bases). This CDR3 has 14 amino acids. Germline CDR1 SGDLS, CDR2 YYNGEE. Trimming shortened V by 3 bases and J by 5 bases, and 14 bases separated the two germline ends. Here the CDR3 reads CASSAGGGGTEAFF. CDR3 sequence (DNA): TGTGCCAGCAGCGCAGGAGGGGGAGGGACTGAAGCTTTCTTT.

CDR3 sequence reads: CAISESRTASQSYNEQFF. Here the CDR3 DNA reads TGTGCCATCAGTGAGTCCCGTACAGCTAGCCAGTCTTACAATGAGCAGTTCTTC. The rearrangement joins TRBV10-3 to TRBJ2-1, with a tentative D call TRBD2 (5 bases). Germline assignment: CDR1 ENHRY and CDR2 SYGVKD. V shed 0 bases and J shed 4 bases, with 19 bases lying between them. The CDR3 contains 18 residues.

At least ten counts were recorded for this clonotype. The gene calls are TRBV6-5 and TRBJ2-5; 8 positions agree with TRBD1. CDR1 is MNHEY, CDR2 SVGAGI, per germline. V was pared by 5 bases and J by 5 bases, with 4 bases of the junction left unmatched. The CDR3 is made up of 13 amino acids. The CDR3: CASSRQGMETQYF. In DNA, the CDR3 is TGTGCCAGCAGTCGACAGGGGATGGAGACCCAGTACTTC.

The J gene is TRBJ2-3, the V gene TRBV27; a weak D match, TRBD2 (5 bases). CDR1 is MNHEY, CDR2 SMNVEV, per germline (reference sequence). This CDR3 region has 13 residues. Trimming pared 6 bases from V and 11 bases from J, leaving 18 bases between. As DNA, the CDR3 is TGTGCCAGCAGCCAGCGGCCCCGGGGAATGCAGTATTTT. This sequence encodes CASSQRPRGMQYF.

J is TRBJ2-1 and V is TRBV13; no firm D call. The V end lost 1 base, the J end lost 7 bases, and 11 bases lay between the germline ends. The CDR3 is 14 amino acids. CDR1 is PRHDT and CDR2 is FYEKMQ in the germline V gene (reference sequence). CDR3 amino acids: CASSLVMSENEQFF. The CDR3, as DNA: TGTGCCAGCAGCTTAGTTATGTCAGAGAATGAGCAGTTCTTC.

The chain links TRBV6-6 to TRBJ1-2; D is possibly TRBD1 (5 bases). The germline gives CDR1 MNHNY, CDR2 SVGAGI (reference sequence). CDR3 length: 13 residues. Trimming removed 6 bases at V and 4 bases at J, with 12 bases between. In DNA form, the CDR3 reads TGTGCCAGCAGAGAAGGGGCGAGCTATGGCTACACCTTC. It yields the protein CASREGASYGYTF.

The CDR3 spells CASSFIGANIQYF. The CDR3, as DNA: TGTGCCAGCAGCTTTATAGGGGCAAACATTCAGTACTTC. The chain employs TRBV7-9 and TRBJ2-4; TRBD1 is a possible D gene (5 bases). This CDR3 is built from 13 residues. Germline V gene lookup returns CDR1 SEHNR and CDR2 FQNEAQ (reference sequence). The ends were cut back, 3 bases at V and 6 bases at J, with 9 bases in the middle.

This chain links TRBV27 with TRBJ2-7, with 9 positions matching TRBD2. This CDR3 contains 17 residues. Trimming cost V 2 bases and J 0 bases; bases outside gene matches: 8. Germline assignment: CDR1 MNHEY and CDR2 SMNVEV (reference sequence). CDR3 region: CASSLMGGGASSYEQYF. Written as DNA, the CDR3 is TGTGCCAGCAGTTTAATGGGCGGGGGGGCAAGCTCCTACGAGCAGTACTTC.

The J gene is TRBJ2-6, the V gene TRBV5-5; 10 nucleotides line up with TRBD1. CDR3 length equals 18 residues. The J segment lost 2 bases and the V segment lost 4 bases, leaving 9 bases of the junction unmatched. Germline CDR1 is SGHKS and CDR2 is YYEKEE (reference sequence). The CDR3 reads CASSTVGQGLTGANVLTF. The DNA of the CDR3 is TGTGCCAGCAGCACCGTGGGACAGGGGTTAACTGGGGCCAACGTCCTGACTTTC.

V usage is TRBV27 and J usage is TRBJ2-1, with D maybe TRBD1 (5 bases). Trimming shortened V by 8 bases and J by 0 bases, and 11 bases separated the two germline ends. The CDR3 is made up of 14 amino acids. Looked up from germline, CDR1 is MNHEY and CDR2 is SMNVEV (reference sequence). Written as DNA, the CDR3 is TGTGCCAGCCAAGCCGACAGCTCCTACAATGAGCAGTTCTTC. Encoded protein: CASQADSSYNEQFF.

V and J are TRBV20-1 and TRBJ2-1; D is unclear. Trimming cost V 6 bases and J 10 bases, with 13 bases left between them. Germline V lookup: CDR1 DFQATT, CDR2 SNEGSKA (reference sequence). This CDR3 is built from 11 residues. The CDR3 coding sequence is TGCAGTGCCAGCACCTCACGGGAGCAGTTCTTC. Translation: CSASTSREQFF.

V and J are TRBV9 and TRBJ2-1; D unresolved. The V and J ends lost 0 bases and 9 bases respectively, with 10 bases between them. Per the germline V gene, CDR1 is SGDLS and CDR2 is YYNGEE. This CDR3 comprises 13 residues. CDR3 DNA sequence: TGTGCCAGCAGCGTAGATTTTTTCGGTGAGCAGTTCTTC. Translated: CASSVDFFGEQFF. Filled out from reference TRBV9 and TRBJ2-1, the complete variable domain reads DSGVTQTPKHLITATGQRVTLRCSPRSGDLSVYWYQQSLDQGLQFLIQYYNGEERAKGNILERFSAQQFPDLHSELNLSSLELGDSALYFCASSVDFFGEQFFGPGTRLTVL.

This clonotype showed up just a few times. CDR3 DNA: TGCGCCAGCAGATCGGGACAGGGAGACTACGAGCAGTACTTC. This translates into CASRSGQGDYEQYF. The rearrangement joins TRBV5-1 to TRBJ2-7; 9 positions match TRBD1. The CDR3 extends over 14 amino acids. V was clipped by 5 bases and J by 3 bases; unmatched bases: 6. The germline V gene encodes CDR1 SGHRS and CDR2 YFSETQ.

The chain uses TRBV28 and TRBJ2-5; 14 positions match TRBD2. This CDR3 is 17 amino acids long. The V segment lost 3 bases and the J segment 2 bases; nucleotides outside the gene matches: 5. From germline, CDR1 is MDHEN and CDR2 SYDVKM. CDR3 residues: CASSFSGLAGGQETQYF. The CDR3 DNA follows: TGTGCCAGCAGTTTTTCCGGACTAGCGGGGGGTCAAGAGACCCAGTACTTC.

In this sample, this clonotype turned up a few times. This rearrangement joins TRBV12-3 or TRBV12-4 to TRBJ2-1; 8 bases fit TRBD2. This CDR3 contains 16 residues. Losses at the gene ends were 1 base for V and 2 bases for J; bases not matched to a gene: 4. The CDR3 DNA reads as TGTGCCAGCAGTTTAGGAGCCGGGGGGGCCTACAATGAGCAGTTCTTC. Translated: CASSLGAGGAYNEQFF.

This CDR3 is CASSIGLSYNEQFF. CDR3 sequence (DNA): TGTGCCAGCAGCATAGGACTGTCCTACAATGAGCAGTTCTTC. V and J are TRBV7-2 and TRBJ2-1, with D perhaps TRBD2 (5 bases). The germline V gene has CDR1 SGHTA and CDR2 FQGNSA. V was cut by 5 bases and J by 1 base, with 9 bases left in between. This CDR3 contains 14 residues.

The chain joins TRBV2 to TRBJ2-1, with D possibly TRBD2 on 5 matching bases. The CDR3 loop spans 14 amino acids. Looked up from germline, CDR1 is SNHLY and CDR2 is FYNNEI. The germline V and J ends were trimmed by 6 bases and 6 bases, with 15 bases remaining between them. The CDR3 DNA sequence: TGTGCCAGCAGCTTCATCACACTAGGCAATGAGCAGTTCTTC. Its translation: CASSFITLGNEQFF.

The sample holds one count of this clonotype. The CDR3 DNA follows: TGCAGTGCTAGCCTTCTGGACAGCGACTATGGCTACACCTTC. This gives the protein CSASLLDSDYGYTF. This rearrangement joins TRBV20-1 to TRBJ1-2; a possible D gene is TRBD1 (6 bases). This CDR3 has 14 residues. The ends were cut back, 3 bases at V and 3 bases at J, with 14 bases in the middle. In germline, CDR1 is DFQATT, CDR2 SNEGSKA (reference sequence).

The chain employs TRBV20-1 and TRBJ2-1; D is ambiguous. The J call may be wrong; the DNA end is better matched by TRBJ2-7. The CDR3 length is 17 residues. Looked up from germline, CDR1 is DFQATT and CDR2 is SNEGSKA (reference sequence). The CDR3 loop reads CSAITLASLATYNEQYF. CDR3 sequence (DNA): TGCAGTGCTATAACCCTTGCCAGCTTGGCCACCTACAATGAGCAGTACTTC.

Comment on this clonotype: Sequence at one end of the junction differs from germline and may be a read error. The chain is built from TRBV7-2 and TRBJ2-6; tentatively, D is TRBD2 (6 bases). The CDR3 has 17 amino acids. CDR1 is SGHTA and CDR2 is FQGNSA in the germline V gene. CDR3 in DNA: TGTGCCAGCAGCCCTGACTCGGGGTCGGGCGGGGCCAACGTCTTGACTTTC. Translation gives CASSPDSGSGGANVLTF.

The J gene is TRBJ2-2, the V gene TRBV6-5; perhaps TRBD2 as D (6 bases). The V gene's germline CDR1 is MNHEY and CDR2 SVGAGI. Deletions cut 6 bases from V and 2 bases from J, with 13 bases between. The CDR3 loop spans 15 amino acids. CDR3 amino acids: CASRLLARNTGELFF. Here the CDR3 DNA reads TGTGCCAGCAGGTTACTAGCCAGAAACACCGGGGAGCTGTTTTTT.

This clonotype appeared once. The rearrangement uses TRBV9 and TRBJ1-1; D is possibly TRBD1 (5 bases). Trimming shortened V by 4 bases and J by 3 bases, and 13 bases separated the two germline ends. The CDR3 is 14 amino acids. CDR1 and CDR2 from the germline V gene are SGDLS and YYNGEE. The CDR3 DNA reads as TGTGCCAGCAGCCCGCCCAGGGAGGACACTGAAGCTTTCTTT. Protein: CASSPPREDTEAFF.

The chain carries TRBV5-1 and TRBJ2-7; D is perhaps TRBD1 or TRBD2 (5 bases each). Near its end, the DNA agrees better with TRBJ2-5, so the J call may be wrong. CDR1 and CDR2 from the germline V gene are SGHRS and YFSETQ. This CDR3 region has 15 residues. CDR3 sequence reads: CASSLGGPNQETQYF. The DNA of the CDR3 is TGCGCCAGCAGCTTGGGGGGACCGAACCAAGAGACCCAGTACTTC.

This clonotype has only one observation. This CDR3 reads CASSLGKGPNYGYTF. CDR3 sequence (DNA): TGTGCCAGCAGCTTAGGGAAAGGGCCTAACTATGGCTACACCTTC. The rearrangement uses TRBV7-6 and TRBJ1-2; the D is unclear. The germline CDR1 and CDR2 sequences are SGHVS and FNYEAQ. The CDR3 consists of 15 residues. V was trimmed by 1 base and J by 0 bases, leaving 9 bases between them.